This record concerns one T cell receptor beta chain sequence. Its antigen is unknown. Via the markers CD45RO/CCR7/CD25/CD127/CD95/CD27, stem cell-like memory, regulatory, central memory and naive CD4+ cells were sorted. This sample was included in a study of beta chain features in type 1 diabetes. Isolated RNA was reverse transcribed in full, so expressed TCRB transcripts were sequenced. Sequencing used immunoSEQ multiplex PCR; TCRdb keeps in-frame clones, though not all of them. The sample has about 210,000 clones; 11% are singletons. General study results and limits: Lower insertion and higher deletion counts appeared at VDJ junctions in type 1 diabetes patients. No resolution was reached here on whether HLA type influences TCRB rearrangement.

The specimen sequenced was central memory CD4+ T cells from blood. This receptor was obtained from a man in his late teens or twenties in good health.

Written as DNA, the CDR3 is TGTGCCAGCAGCTCGATACAGGGTGCGCACACTGAAGCTTTCTTT. This sequence encodes CASSSIQGAHTEAFF. The V call is TRBV5-4, the J call TRBJ1-1; the D gene is possibly TRBD1 (6 bases). Looked up from germline, CDR1 is SGHNT and CDR2 is YYREEE (reference sequence). The CDR3 contains 15 residues. V was cut by 3 bases and J by 3 bases, with 15 bases left in between.